This is a list of T cell receptor beta chains from one sample in a study of neurological immune-mediated disorders. TCRdb itself ran the 5' RACE reads through MiXCR, one entry per CDR3 protein. The sample lists over 35,000 distinct CDR3 sequences; 2.5% were seen once. The specimen was PBMCs. These receptors all come from a young man with multiple sclerosis. Both conserved end residues are trimmed from each CDR3. The size entry gives once, few, many or a size class.

j_call	v_call	clone_size	cdr3_aa
TRBJ2-1	TRBV20-1	many	SADRAASGRDEQF
TRBJ2-2	TRBV20-1	many	SAAGTHGTGELF
TRBJ2-3	TRBV20-1	few	SATFLAGVFSDTQY
TRBJ2-7	TRBV20-1	many	SASGQANYEQY
TRBJ2-6	TRBV20-1	many	SARLASGANVLT
TRBJ2-4	TRBV5-5	many	ASSLVVIGGGLQNIQY
TRBJ1-2	TRBV28	many	AGGPLGPDYGYT
TRBJ2-7	TRBV20-1	many	SAVVDPSGTGGSPSYEQY
TRBJ1-1	TRBV29-1	many	SVGGLMNTEAF
TRBJ2-3	TRBV6-1	many	ASSPRSGGHTDTQY
TRBJ2-1	TRBV20-1	many	SAGERDPIRNEQF
TRBJ1-5	TRBV5-8	many	ASSLGWGAGNQPQH
TRBJ2-1	TRBV28	many	ASLAPITGGHEQF
TRBJ1-2	TRBV6-5	many	ASSYGGTGSGYT
TRBJ2-7	TRBV7-2	many	ASSLSGGELYEQY
TRBJ1-1	TRBV20-1	many	SARDNWGNTEAF
TRBJ2-1	TRBV20-1	many	SARALSPTGEIPYNEQF